This entry lists 27 T cell receptor beta chains sequenced from one sample in a study of T cells in Graves' hyperthyroidism and ophthalmopathy. Amplification yielded TCR beta CDR3 regions, with RNA transcripts as the source. Using the HTBI primer set, a first-round RT-PCR was run on the TCR CDR3. Each CDR3 protein gets one entry after TCRdb re-called the multiplex PCR reads with MiXCR. The sample lists around 60,000 distinct CDR3 sequences, 49% occurring once. The specimen sequenced was blood. The receptors here all came from a woman aged 25 to 39 with Graves' ophthalmopathy.

This chain joins TRBV7-2 and TRBJ2-7; D possibly corresponds to TRBD1 (6 bases). Germline V CDR1 and CDR2: SGHTA, FQGNSA. The CDR3 is made up of 14 amino acids. With 3 bases removed from V and 0 bases from J, the gap between germline ends came to 9 bases. This chain's CDR3 is CASSFRDNSYEQYF. CDR3 coding DNA: TGTGCCAGCAGCTTCCGGGACAACTCCTACGAGCAGTACTTC.

This clonotype was counted ten times or more. V gene TRBV14 combines with J gene TRBJ1-4; D unclear. The CDR3 runs to 15 residues. Germline V lookup: CDR1 SGHDN, CDR2 FVKESK. Trimming took off 4 bases at V and 5 bases at J, with 14 bases between the two ends. CDR3 sequence (DNA): TGTGCCAGCAGCCCCTACACCCTGACGAATGAAAAACTGTTTTTT. Translating it yields CASSPYTLTNEKLFF.

This clonotype was observed at least ten times. This chain connects TRBV20-1 to TRBJ2-1; TRBD1 matches at 7 bases. Germline CDR1 and CDR2: DFQATT and SNEGSKA (reference sequence). Unmatched junction bases numbered 7, after V lost 6 bases and J lost 2 bases. The CDR3 covers 14 residues. CDR3 sequence (DNA): TGCAGTGCCCCCGGGACAGCTACCTACAATGAGCAGTTCTTC. Its protein is CSAPGTATYNEQFF.

This clonotype is judged medium-sized. The CDR3 is CASSFGPRLYEQYF. Written as DNA, the CDR3 is TGTGCCAGCAGCTTTGGGCCCCGACTCTACGAGCAGTACTTC. The V and J genes are TRBV13 and TRBJ2-7; D gene ambiguous. V was cut by 3 bases and J by 3 bases, with 12 bases left in between. The CDR3 has 14 residues. Per germline, CDR1 PRHDT and CDR2 FYEKMQ (reference sequence).

This clonotype was detected ten times or more. The gene calls are TRBV28 and TRBJ2-1, with TRBD1 as a possible D gene (5 bases). The germline CDR1 and CDR2 sequences are MDHEN and SYDVKM. The CDR3 spans 12 residues. V dropped 7 bases and J dropped 7 bases, with 11 bases sitting between them. The CDR3 here is CASKPQVNEQFF. The CDR3 region has the DNA TGTGCCAGCAAACCACAGGTTAATGAGCAGTTCTTC.

The table lists this clonotype with many counts. This CDR3 fails to terminate in the conserved phenylalanine or tryptophan, so it likely reflects a read error. This chain connects TRBV9 to TRBJ2-7; no clear D. Germline CDR1 is SGDLS and CDR2 is YYNGEE. The CDR3 loop spans 16 amino acids. V was clipped by 0 bases and J by 0 bases, with 13 bases between them. In DNA, the CDR3 is TGTGCCAGCAGCGTAGCAAGCAGGTCGAGCTCCTACGAGCAGTACCTC. It encodes CASSVASRSSSYEQYL.

At least ten counts were recorded for this clonotype. The rearrangement uses TRBV9 and TRBJ1-6; the D gene is possibly TRBD1 (5 bases). V gave up 3 bases and J gave up 0 bases, with 13 bases separating them. CDR3 length equals 17 residues. Germline CDR1 is SGDLS and CDR2 is YYNGEE. The CDR3 DNA is TGTGCCAGCAGCGCGTCGACAGCGAGCTCCTATAATTCACCCCTCCACTTT. It yields the protein CASSASTASSYNSPLHF.

Judged by abundance, this clonotype is medium-sized. The chain's CDR3 is CASSSTGSEQYF. The CDR3, as DNA: TGTGCCAGCAGTTCTACAGGGAGCGAGCAGTACTTC. The J gene is TRBJ2-7, the V gene TRBV7-6; D is possibly TRBD1 (6 bases). V lost 6 bases and J lost 6, with 12 bases in between. Germline-derived CDR1 and CDR2 are SGHVS and FNYEAQ. The CDR3 has 12 residues.

This chain joins TRBV2 and TRBJ1-1; D ambiguous. There are 17 residues in the CDR3. Germline V gives CDR1 SNHLY, CDR2 FYNNEI. Trimming took off 1 base at V and 5 bases at J, with 20 bases between the two ends. The CDR3 DNA sequence: TGTGCCAGCAGTGAAGTGCCTAGCGGGAGGGCGTATACTGAAGCTTTCTTT. Translation: CASSEVPSGRAYTEAFF.

This clonotype was recorded many times. The junction shows a germline mismatch at one end, possibly a read error. The chain employs TRBV5-8 and TRBJ2-1; 9 bases align to TRBD2. CDR1 and CDR2 from the germline V gene are SGHTS and YDEGEE. CDR3 length: 15 amino acids. The chain's CDR3 is CASNLVGTSRNEQFF. DNA of the CDR3: TGTGCCAGCAACTTGGTCGGGACTAGCCGAAATGAGCAGTTCTTC.

Regarding this clonotype: Sequence at one end of the junction differs from germline and may be a read error. This sequence joins TRBV19 and TRBJ2-1; possible D gene TRBD2, 7 bases. The germline gives CDR1 LNHDA, CDR2 SQIVND (reference sequence). The CDR3 loop spans 13 amino acids. CDR3 loop: CASGRGLPNERFF. CDR3 sequence (DNA): TGTGCCAGTGGCAGGGGACTACCCAATGAGCGGTTCTTC. Full variable domain (missing parts from reference TRBV19 and TRBJ2-1): DGGITQSPKYLFRKEGQNVTLSCEQNLNHDAMYWYRQDPGQGLRLIYYSQIVNDFQKGDIAEGYSVSREKKESFPLTVTSAQKNPTAFYLCASGRGLPNERFFGPGTRLTVL.

There are many counts of this clonotype. The chain is built from TRBV30 and TRBJ2-7; a weak D match, TRBD1 (5 bases). V gave up 5 bases and J gave up 5 bases, with 13 bases separating them. In germline, CDR1 is GTSNPN, CDR2 SVGIG (reference sequence). This CDR3 is built from 12 residues. The CDR3 DNA sequence: TGTGCCTGGGGGGCCAGCAGGGACGAGCAGTACTTC. Protein product: CAWGASRDEQYF.

There are many counts of this clonotype. The CDR3 reads CASSPEGGSSYNEQFF. In DNA, the CDR3 is TGTGCCAGCAGCCCAGAAGGCGGAAGCTCCTACAATGAGCAGTTCTTC. The rearrangement joins TRBV28 to TRBJ2-1; D is ambiguous. In germline, CDR1 is MDHEN, CDR2 SYDVKM. The length of the CDR3 is 16 residues. V dropped 6 bases and J dropped 0 bases, with 15 bases sitting between them.

Ten or more counts support this clonotype. This rearrangement joins TRBV4-2 to TRBJ2-3; TRBD1 aligns across 9 bases. The length of the CDR3 is 15 residues. Losses at the gene ends were 1 base for V and 4 bases for J; bases not matched to a gene: 3. The germline gives CDR1 LGHNA, CDR2 YNFKEQ. The CDR3: CASSQGDRAADTQYF. CDR3 nucleotides: TGTGCCAGCAGCCAAGGGGACAGGGCTGCAGATACGCAGTATTTT.

At least ten counts were recorded for this clonotype. The rearrangement uses TRBV6-5 and TRBJ2-1; tentative D call: TRBD2 (5 bases). Germline V gene sequence: CDR1 MNHEY, CDR2 SVGAGI. This CDR3 region has 15 residues. The V gene lost 5 bases and the J gene lost 0 bases, with 11 bases spanning the gap. DNA of the CDR3: TGTGCCAGCAGTCGACTAATAAGCTCCTACAATGAGCAGTTCTTC. It yields the protein CASSRLISSYNEQFF.

On this clonotype: Without the conserved terminal phenylalanine or tryptophan, this CDR3 likely stems from a read error. The chain links TRBV9 to TRBJ2-7, with TRBD2 matching 7 bases. The germline V gene has CDR1 SGDLS and CDR2 YYNGEE. Trimming at V came to 4 bases and at J to 5 bases, leaving 6 bases not matched to a gene. The CDR3 length is 13 residues. The CDR3 reads CASSPPGGHEQYC. The DNA for the CDR3 is TGTGCCAGCAGCCCTCCGGGAGGCCACGAGCAGTACTGC.

V and J are TRBV7-9 and TRBJ1-1; D perhaps matches TRBD1 (5 bases). Between the trimmed V and J ends, which lost 11 bases and 3 bases, there was a span of 19 bases. The germline gives CDR1 SEHNR, CDR2 FQNEAQ (reference sequence). This CDR3 is 14 amino acids long. Here the CDR3 reads CAWSRDSVDTEAFF. CDR3 DNA: TGTGCCTGGAGTCGGGACTCTGTGGACACTGAAGCTTTCTTT.

This chain connects TRBV5-1 to TRBJ1-6, with a weak D call TRBD1 (6 bases). CDR1 and CDR2 (germline): SGHRS, YFSETQ. The ends were cut back, 4 bases at V and 7 bases at J, with 15 bases in the middle. The CDR3 spans 15 residues. CDR3 coding DNA: TGCGCCAGCAGCCGATCACAGGGTATGAATTCACCCCTCCACTTT. As protein: CASSRSQGMNSPLHF.

This clonotype was seen at least ten times. The chain uses TRBV7-9 and TRBJ1-3; D unresolved. The ends were cut back, 0 bases at V and 5 bases at J, with 17 bases in the middle. Per germline, CDR1 SEHNR and CDR2 FQNEAQ (reference sequence). There are 17 residues in the CDR3. CDR3 DNA: TGTGCCAGCAGCTTAGCGGAAGAAAGGATCCGTCGAAACACCATATATTTT. Its protein is CASSLAEERIRRNTIYF.

Details on this clonotype: This may stem from a read error, because a much larger clone lies one nucleotide away. The chain couples TRBV28 to TRBJ1-2; 10 nucleotides line up with TRBD1. Germline V lookup: CDR1 MDHEN, CDR2 SYDVKM. The length of the CDR3 is 15 residues. CDR3 sequence: CACSLVGQGVYGYTF. CDR3 bases: TGTGCCTGCAGTTTAGTCGGACAGGGGGTATATGGCTACACCTTC.

The chain uses TRBV2 and TRBJ2-5; TRBD2 agrees at 7 bases. V gave up 9 bases and J gave up 5 bases; unmatched junction bases: 6. The CDR3 loop spans 12 amino acids. The germline gives CDR1 SNHLY, CDR2 FYNNEI. CDR3 DNA: TGTGCCAGACAGCGGGGAAATGAGACCCAGTACTTC. It yields the protein CARQRGNETQYF.

Note on this clonotype: The junction does not match germline at one end; this may be a read error. The chain recombines TRBV7-3 with TRBJ2-2; the D is unclear. The CDR3 has 13 amino acids. Germline CDR1 is SGHTA and CDR2 is FQGTGA. The CDR3 bases are TGTGCCACCAGCCCCCATGGCACCGGGGAGCTGTTTTTT. It yields the protein CATSPHGTGELFF.

This clonotype was recorded at least ten times. This sequence joins TRBV29-1 and TRBJ1-1; no definite D call. The V gene's germline CDR1 is SQVTM and CDR2 ANQGSEA. CDR3 length equals 12 residues. Trimming shortened V by 4 bases and J by 10 bases, and 16 bases separated the two germline ends. The CDR3 region is CSVASGRMTAFF. The CDR3, as DNA: TGCAGCGTTGCTAGTGGACGGATGACAGCTTTCTTT. Using reference TRBV29-1 and TRBJ1-1 for the parts outside the CDR3, the full variable domain is SAVISQKPSRDICQRGTSLTIQCQVDSQVTMMFWYRQQPGQSLTLIATANQGSEATYESGFVIDKFPISRPNLTFSTLTVSNMSPEDSSIYLCSVASGRMTAFFGQGTRLTVV.

This rearrangement joins TRBV7-9 to TRBJ2-7; D may be TRBD1 (6 bases). Germline CDR1 SEHNR, CDR2 FQNEAQ (reference sequence). The V end was cut by 5 bases, the J end by 2 bases, with 16 bases between. CDR3 length: 15 amino acids. This CDR3 is CASSRDMGTAYEQYF. As DNA, the CDR3 is TGTGCCAGCAGCAGGGACATGGGGACGGCCTACGAGCAGTACTTC. Filled out from reference TRBV7-9 and TRBJ2-7, the complete variable domain reads DTGVSQNPRHKITKRGQNVTFRCDPISEHNRLYWYRQTLGQGPEFLTYFQNEAQLEKSRLLSDRFSAERPKGSFSTLEIQRTEQGDSAMYLCASSRDMGTAYEQYFGPGTRLTVT.

This clonotype was detected many times. V and J are TRBV20-1 and TRBJ2-1; tentative D call: TRBD2 (5 bases). V lost 1 base and J 1 base, leaving 8 bases between the germline ends. The V gene's germline CDR1 is DFQATT and CDR2 SNEGSKA (reference sequence). CDR3 length: 14 residues. The CDR3 DNA reads TGCAGTGCTAGAGTGGGAGAGTCCTACAATGAGCAGTTCTTC. Its translation is CSARVGESYNEQFF.

The chain has TRBV25-1 and TRBJ2-3, with a weak D call TRBD2 (6 bases). Deletions cut 5 bases from V and 1 base from J, with 10 bases between. The CDR3 sequence is 14 residues long. Per the germline V gene, CDR1 is MGHDK and CDR2 is SYGVNS. The CDR3 reads CASSYGSGTDTQYF. CDR3 nucleotide sequence: TGTGCCAGCAGTTACGGGAGCGGCACAGATACGCAGTATTTT.

As concerns this clonotype: One end of the junction varies from germline; a read error may be responsible. The chain uses TRBV19 and TRBJ2-3, with D possibly TRBD1 on 6 matching bases. The CDR3 spans 16 residues. Germline V gives CDR1 LNHDA, CDR2 SQIVND (reference sequence). The CDR3 DNA reads as TGTGCCAGTAGTATAGAGGGCAGGGGATTCACTGATACGCGGTATTTT. It encodes CASSIEGRGFTDTRYF. Full variable domain (outside the CDR3, taken from reference TRBV19 and TRBJ2-3): DGGITQSPKYLFRKEGQNVTLSCEQNLNHDAMYWYRQDPGQGLRLIYYSQIVNDFQKGDIAEGYSVSREKKESFPLTVTSAQKNPTAFYLCASSIEGRGFTDTRYFGPGTRLTVL.